This T cell receptor (beta chain) was documented in a study of blood T cell repertoires in COVID-19. Background on the study: Nucleic acid was either cDNA or gDNA, and it came from T cells, B-cell-depleted T cells, or PBMCs.

The germline V gene encodes CDR1 SGDLS and CDR2 YYNGEE. The V end lost 0 bases, the J end lost 5 bases, and 14 bases lay between the germline ends. The CDR3 runs to 16 residues. Original handling: Estimated nucleated cell counts came from reference gene primer amplification. Sequencing used immunoSEQ multiplex PCR; TCRdb keeps in-frame clones, though not all of them. V, J and clone size are taken as reported in that table, and D and trimming were inferred from the DNA itself. Of about 160,000 clones listed, around three quarters are singletons. This chain uses TRBV9 with TRBJ2-2; weak D call: TRBD2 (6 bases). Sequencing was carried out using peripheral blood. The receptor was isolated from a man in his sixties with acute or convalescent COVID-19. The CDR3 nucleotides read TGTGCCAGCAGCGTAGGCCCCGGAGGGGAAACCGGGGAGCTGTTTTTT. This encodes CASSVGPGGETGELFF.